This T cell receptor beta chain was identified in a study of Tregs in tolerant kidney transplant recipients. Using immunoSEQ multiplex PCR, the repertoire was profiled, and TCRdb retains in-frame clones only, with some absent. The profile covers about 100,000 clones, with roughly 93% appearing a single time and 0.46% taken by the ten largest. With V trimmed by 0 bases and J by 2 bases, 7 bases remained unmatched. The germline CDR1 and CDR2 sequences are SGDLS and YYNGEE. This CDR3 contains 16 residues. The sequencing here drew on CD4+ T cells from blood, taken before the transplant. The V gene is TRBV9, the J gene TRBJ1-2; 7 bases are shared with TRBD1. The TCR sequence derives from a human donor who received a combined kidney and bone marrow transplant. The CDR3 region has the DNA TGTGCCAGCAGCGTAGGAGGTAGGGGGCAGAACTATGGCTACACCTTC. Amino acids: CASSVGGRGQNYGYTF. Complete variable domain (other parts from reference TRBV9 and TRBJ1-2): DSGVTQTPKHLITATGQRVTLRCSPRSGDLSVYWYQQSLDQGLQFLIQYYNGEERAKGNILERFSAQQFPDLHSELNLSSLELGDSALYFCASSVGGRGQNYGYTFGSGTRLTVV.